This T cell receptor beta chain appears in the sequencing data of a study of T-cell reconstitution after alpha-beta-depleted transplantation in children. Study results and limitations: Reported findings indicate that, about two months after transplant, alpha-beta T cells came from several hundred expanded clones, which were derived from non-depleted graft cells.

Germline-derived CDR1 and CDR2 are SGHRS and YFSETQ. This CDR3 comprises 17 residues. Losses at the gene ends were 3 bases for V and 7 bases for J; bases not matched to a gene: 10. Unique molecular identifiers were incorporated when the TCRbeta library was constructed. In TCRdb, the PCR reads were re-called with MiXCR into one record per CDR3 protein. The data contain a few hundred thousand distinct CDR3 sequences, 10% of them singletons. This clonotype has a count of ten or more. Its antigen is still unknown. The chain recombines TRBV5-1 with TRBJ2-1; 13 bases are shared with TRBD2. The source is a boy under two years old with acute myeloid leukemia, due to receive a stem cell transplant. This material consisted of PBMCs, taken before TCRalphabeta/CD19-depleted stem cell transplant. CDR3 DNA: TGCGCCAGCAGCTCAACCAGGACTAGCGGGAGAATGAATGAGCAGTTCTTC. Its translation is CASSSTRTSGRMNEQFF.